Sequencing of this TCR beta chain was carried out in a study of blood T cell repertoires in COVID-19. The overall study: Samples representing acute and convalescent COVID-19 were sourced from the United States, Italy and Spain. Nucleic acid was either cDNA or gDNA, and it came from T cells, B-cell-depleted T cells, or PBMCs.

Authors' processing steps: Amplification with reference gene primers provided the estimates of nucleated cell counts. Profiling relied on immunoSEQ multiplex PCR, and the TCRdb table lists in-frame clones only, not all of them. D and trimming were read from the DNA, whereas the V and J calls and clone size are those reported in that table. The sample has approximately 130,000 clones, over 80% seen once. CDR1 is SGHRS, CDR2 YFSETQ, per germline. The CDR3 totals 17 residues. V shed 4 bases and J 5 bases; nucleotides not matched to a gene: 14. The specimen was peripheral blood. The source is a man in his fifties or sixties with active COVID-19. V usage is TRBV5-1 and J usage is TRBJ2-5, with 10 bases that match TRBD1. The CDR3, as DNA: TGCGCCAGCAGCCCTTTATTTTCCGGGACAGGGGATGAGACCCAGTACTTC. The encoded protein is CASSPLFSGTGDETQYF.